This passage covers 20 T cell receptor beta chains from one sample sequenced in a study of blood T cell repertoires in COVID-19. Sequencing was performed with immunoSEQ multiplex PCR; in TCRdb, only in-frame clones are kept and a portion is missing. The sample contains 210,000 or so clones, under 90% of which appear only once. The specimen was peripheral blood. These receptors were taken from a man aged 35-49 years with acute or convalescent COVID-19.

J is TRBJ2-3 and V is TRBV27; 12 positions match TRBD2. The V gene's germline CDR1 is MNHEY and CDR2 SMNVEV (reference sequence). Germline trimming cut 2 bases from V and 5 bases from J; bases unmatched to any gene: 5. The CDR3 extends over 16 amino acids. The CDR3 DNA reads TGTGCCAGCAGTTTACTATCTAGCGGGGGGGGAGATACGCAGTATTTT. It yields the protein CASSLLSSGGGDTQYF.

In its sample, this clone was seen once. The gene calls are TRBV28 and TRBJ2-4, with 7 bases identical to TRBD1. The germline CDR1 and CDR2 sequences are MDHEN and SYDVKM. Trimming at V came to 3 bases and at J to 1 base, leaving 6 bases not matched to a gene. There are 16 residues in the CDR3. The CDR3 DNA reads TGTGCCAGCAGTTTTTCGGGCAGGGGGGCCAAAAACATTCAGTACTTC. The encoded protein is CASSFSGRGAKNIQYF.

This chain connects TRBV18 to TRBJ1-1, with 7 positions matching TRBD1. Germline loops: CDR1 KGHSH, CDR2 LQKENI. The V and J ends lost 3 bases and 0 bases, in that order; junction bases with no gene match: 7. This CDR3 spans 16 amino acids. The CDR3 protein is CASSPIPQGMNTEAFF. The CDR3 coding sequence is TGTGCCAGCTCACCTATCCCACAGGGGATGAACACTGAAGCTTTCTTT.

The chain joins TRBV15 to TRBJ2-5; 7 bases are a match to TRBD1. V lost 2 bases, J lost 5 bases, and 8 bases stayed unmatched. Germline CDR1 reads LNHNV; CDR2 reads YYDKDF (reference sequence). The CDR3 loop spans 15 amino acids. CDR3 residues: CATSRTPTGVETQYF. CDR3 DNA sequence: TGTGCCACCAGCAGAACACCCACAGGGGTCGAGACCCAGTACTTC.

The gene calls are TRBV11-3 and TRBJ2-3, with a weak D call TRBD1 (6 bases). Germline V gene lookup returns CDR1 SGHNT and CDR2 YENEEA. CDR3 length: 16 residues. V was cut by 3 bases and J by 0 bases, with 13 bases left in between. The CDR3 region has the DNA TGTGCCAGCAGCTTCGCCGGACAGACAAGCACAGATACGCAGTATTTT. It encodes CASSFAGQTSTDTQYF.

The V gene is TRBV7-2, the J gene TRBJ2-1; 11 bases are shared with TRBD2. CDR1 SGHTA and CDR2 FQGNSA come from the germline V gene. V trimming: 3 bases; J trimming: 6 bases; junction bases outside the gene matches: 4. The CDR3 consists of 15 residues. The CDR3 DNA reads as TGTGCCAGCAGCTTTAGCGGGGGGGCCTCCAATGAGCAGTTCTTC. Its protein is CASSFSGGASNEQFF.

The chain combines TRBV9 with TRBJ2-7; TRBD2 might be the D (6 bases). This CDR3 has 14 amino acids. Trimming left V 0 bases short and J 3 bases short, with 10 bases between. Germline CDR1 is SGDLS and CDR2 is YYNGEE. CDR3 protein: CASSVAGRGYEQYF. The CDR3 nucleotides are TGTGCCAGCAGCGTAGCCGGGCGGGGCTACGAGCAGTACTTC.

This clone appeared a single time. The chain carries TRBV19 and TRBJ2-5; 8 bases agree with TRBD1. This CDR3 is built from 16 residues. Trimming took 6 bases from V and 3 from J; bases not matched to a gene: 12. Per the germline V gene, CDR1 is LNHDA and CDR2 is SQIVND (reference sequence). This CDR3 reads CASRTSGTGPKETQYF. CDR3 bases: TGTGCCAGTAGAACCTCCGGGACAGGCCCTAAAGAGACCCAGTACTTC.

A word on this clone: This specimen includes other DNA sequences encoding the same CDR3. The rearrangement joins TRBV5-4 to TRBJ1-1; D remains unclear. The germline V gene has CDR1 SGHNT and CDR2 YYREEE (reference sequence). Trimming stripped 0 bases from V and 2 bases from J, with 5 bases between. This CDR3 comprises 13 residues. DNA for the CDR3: TGTGCCAGCAGCTTGGACAGCAACACTGAAGCTTTCTTT. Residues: CASSLDSNTEAFF.

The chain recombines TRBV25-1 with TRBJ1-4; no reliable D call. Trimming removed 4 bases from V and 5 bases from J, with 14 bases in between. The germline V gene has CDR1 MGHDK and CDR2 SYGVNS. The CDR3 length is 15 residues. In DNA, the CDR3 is TGTGCCAGCAGTGCCCCGGCGGGGTTCAATGAAAAACTGTTTTTT. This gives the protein CASSAPAGFNEKLFF. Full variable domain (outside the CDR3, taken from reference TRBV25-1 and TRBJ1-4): EADIYQTPRYLVIGTGKKITLECSQTMGHDKMYWYQQDPGMELHLIHYSYGVNSTEKGDLSSESTVSRIRTEHFPLTLESARPSHTSQYLCASSAPAGFNEKLFFGSGTQLSVL.

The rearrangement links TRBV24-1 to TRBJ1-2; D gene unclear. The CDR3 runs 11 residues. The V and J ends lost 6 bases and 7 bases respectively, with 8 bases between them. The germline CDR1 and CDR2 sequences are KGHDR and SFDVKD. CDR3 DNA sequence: TGTGCCACCAGTCGGGGTGGTGGCTACACCTTC. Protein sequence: CATSRGGGYTF.

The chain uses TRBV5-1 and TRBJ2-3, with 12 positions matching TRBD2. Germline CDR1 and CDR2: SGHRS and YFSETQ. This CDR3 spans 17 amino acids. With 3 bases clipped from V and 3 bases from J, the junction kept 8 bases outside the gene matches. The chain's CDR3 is CASSSPSGGALTDTQYF. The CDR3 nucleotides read TGCGCCAGCAGCTCTCCTAGCGGGGGGGCCCTGACAGATACGCAGTATTTT. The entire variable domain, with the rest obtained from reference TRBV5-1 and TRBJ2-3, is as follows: KAGVTQTPRYLIKTRGQQVTLSCSPISGHRSVSWYQQTPGQGLQFLFEYFSETQRNKGNFPGRFSGRQFSNSRSEMNVSTLELGDSALYLCASSSPSGGALTDTQYFGPGTRLTVL.

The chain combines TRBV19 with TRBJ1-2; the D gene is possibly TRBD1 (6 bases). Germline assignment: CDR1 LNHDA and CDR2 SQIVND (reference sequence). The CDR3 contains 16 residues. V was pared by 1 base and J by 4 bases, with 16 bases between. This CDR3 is CASSIVGGPRGYGYTF. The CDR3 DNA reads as TGTGCCAGTAGTATAGTCGGCGGACCCAGGGGCTATGGCTACACCTTC.

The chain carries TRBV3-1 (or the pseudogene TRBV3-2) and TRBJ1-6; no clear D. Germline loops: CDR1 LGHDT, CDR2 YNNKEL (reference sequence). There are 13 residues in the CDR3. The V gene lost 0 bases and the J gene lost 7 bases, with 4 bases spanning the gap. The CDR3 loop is CASSQERNSPLHF. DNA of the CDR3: TGTGCCAGCAGCCAAGAGCGGAATTCACCCCTCCACTTT.

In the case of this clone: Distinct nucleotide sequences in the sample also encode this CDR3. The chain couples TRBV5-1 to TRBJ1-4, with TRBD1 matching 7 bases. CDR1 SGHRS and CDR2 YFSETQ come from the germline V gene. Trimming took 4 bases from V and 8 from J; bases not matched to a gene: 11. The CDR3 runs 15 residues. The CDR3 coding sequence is TGCGCCAGCAGCGAACTACAGGGGAGTGGCGAAAAACTGTTTTTT. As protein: CASSELQGSGEKLFF.

As DNA, the CDR3 is TGCAGCGTTGCGACGGGGGGGCGTTCGTTCTTC. This translates into CSVATGGRSFF. The chain couples TRBV29-1 to TRBJ2-1; 8 nucleotides align to TRBD2. After removal of 4 bases from V and 15 bases from J, the junction contained 8 bases not matched to a gene. The CDR3 is 11 residues long. Germline V gene sequence: CDR1 SQVTM, CDR2 ANQGSEA.

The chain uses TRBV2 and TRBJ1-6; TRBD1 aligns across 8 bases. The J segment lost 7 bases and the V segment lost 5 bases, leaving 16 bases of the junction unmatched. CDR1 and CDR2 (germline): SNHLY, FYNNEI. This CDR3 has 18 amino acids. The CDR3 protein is CASSTIQGEAGWNSPLHF. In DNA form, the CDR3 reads TGTGCCAGCAGTACAATACAGGGGGAGGCGGGTTGGAATTCACCCCTCCACTTT.

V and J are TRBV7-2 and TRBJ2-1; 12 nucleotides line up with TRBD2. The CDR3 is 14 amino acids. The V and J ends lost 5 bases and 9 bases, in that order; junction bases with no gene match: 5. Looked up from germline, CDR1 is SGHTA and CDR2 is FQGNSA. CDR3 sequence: CASSALAGGVEQFF. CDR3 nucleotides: TGTGCCAGCAGCGCACTAGCGGGGGGAGTTGAGCAGTTCTTC. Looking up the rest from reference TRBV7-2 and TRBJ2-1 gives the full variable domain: GAGVSQSPSNKVTEKGKDVELRCDPISGHTALYWYRQSLGQGLEFLIYFQGNSAPDKSGLPSDRFSAERTGGSVSTLTIQRTQQEDSAVYLCASSALAGGVEQFFGPGTRLTVL.

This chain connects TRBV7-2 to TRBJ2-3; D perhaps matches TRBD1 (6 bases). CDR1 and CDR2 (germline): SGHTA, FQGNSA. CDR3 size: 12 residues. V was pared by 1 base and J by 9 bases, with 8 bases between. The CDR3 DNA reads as TGTGCCAGCAGCTTAGGCAGGGGAACGCAGTATTTT. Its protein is CASSLGRGTQYF.

The CDR3: CASSLDRDYGYTF. The DNA for the CDR3 is TGTGCCAGCAGCTTAGACAGGGATTATGGCTACACCTTC. The chain employs TRBV11-2 and TRBJ1-2; D possibly corresponds to TRBD1 (5 bases). V gave up 0 bases and J gave up 5 bases, with 7 bases separating them. Germline V gene data show CDR1 as SGHAT and CDR2 as FQNNGV. The CDR3 runs 13 residues.